A selection of T cell receptor beta chains follows, all from one sample in a study of shared clonotypes between healthy human individuals. Repertoires were generated with immunoSEQ multiplex PCR, while TCRdb's copy carries only in-frame clones and drops some. In the table there are about 330,000 clones, approximately 79% of which are singletons. Specimen: memory CD4+ T cells sorted from blood. All receptors come from a man younger than 45 in good health. CDR3s include the opening cysteine and the closing phenylalanine or tryptophan. D genes are given only for firm matches. Expanded clones get a size class; other rows say once, few or many, or leave the size out.

j_call v_call d_call clone_size cdr3_aa cdr3_nt
TRBJ1-5 TRBV5-6 - - CASSLQGWNQPQHF TGTGCCAGCAGCCTACAGGGTTGGAATCAGCCCCAGCATTTT
TRBJ2-1 TRBV29-1 TRBD1 - CSVETRTGKGHNEQFF TGCAGCGTCGAGACCCGGACAGGGAAGGGGCACAATGAGCAGTTCTTC
TRBJ2-4 TRBV15 - - CATSRAGIPDIQYF TGTGCCACCAGCAGGGCAGGGATTCCTGACATTCAGTACTTC
TRBJ1-1 TRBV18 TRBD1 few CASSPRQGLDTEAFF TGTGCCAGCTCACCAAGACAGGGCTTGGACACTGAAGCTTTCTTT
TRBJ2-4 TRBV27 - - CASSPGRHLAKNIQYF TGTGCCAGCAGTCCCGGGCGCCACTTAGCCAAAAACATTCAGTACTTC
TRBJ2-7 TRBV10-3 - - CAIGQTYEQYF TGTGCCATCGGCCAGACCTACGAGCAGTACTTC
TRBJ1-2 TRBV7-9 - - CASSLEGVVSGYTF TGTGCCAGCAGCTTGGAGGGGGTTGTGAGTGGCTACACCTTC
TRBJ2-1 TRBV11-3 TRBD2 - CASSLWAGAALPEQFF TGTGCCAGCAGCCTCTGGGCGGGAGCCGCCCTACCTGAGCAGTTCTTC
TRBJ2-7 TRBV5-1 - - CASSLDPGLAEQYF TGCGCCAGCAGCTTGGACCCAGGCCTAGCGGAGCAGTACTTC
TRBJ2-1 TRBV2 TRBD2 - CASSVRREGENEQFF TGTGCCAGCAGTGTAAGGCGGGAGGGCGAGAATGAGCAGTTCTTC
TRBJ2-2 TRBV27 - - CASSLWGETGELFF TGTGCCAGCAGTTTATGGGGGGAAACCGGGGAGCTGTTTTTT
TRBJ2-5 TRBV5-1 TRBD2 - CASSPGLVFVQETQYF TGCGCCAGCAGCCCGGGACTAGTTTTCGTACAAGAGACCCAGTACTTC
TRBJ2-5 TRBV21-1 - - CASSRGETQYF TGTGCCAGCAGCAGAGGAGAGACCCAGTACTTC
TRBJ2-3 TRBV7-2 - - CASSLGSPSTDTQYF TGTGCCAGCAGCTTAGGGTCGCCTAGCACAGATACGCAGTATTTT
TRBJ2-5 TRBV5-8 - - CASSLHKGIGYQETQYF TGTGCCAGCAGCTTGCATAAGGGGATAGGGTACCAAGAGACCCAGTACTTC
TRBJ2-2 TRBV5-5 - - CASRMKSGNTGELFF TGTGCCAGCAGGATGAAATCGGGTAACACCGGGGAGCTGTTTTTT